A selection of T cell receptor beta chains follows, all from one sample in a study of T-cell reconstitution after alpha-beta-depleted transplantation in children. A single record per CDR3 protein comes from TCRdb applying MiXCR to the PCR reads. The table has 250,000 to 300,000 distinct CDR3 sequences, 9.5% to 10% seen once; the top ten hold 10%. The sample was PBMCs from the stem cell graft donor, taken from the stem cell graft. The receptors were sampled from a human donor who donated a stem cell graft to a child with SCID. Both conserved end residues are part of each CDR3. A D gene is named only where the DNA matches it firmly. A row's size may be missing; if present it is once, few, many or a size class.

v_call: TRBV18; j_call: TRBJ2-1; clone_size: .; d_call: TRBD2; cdr3_nt: TGTGCCAGCTCACCAACGGCTAGCGGGGGGACTTACAATGAGCAGTTCTTC; cdr3_aa: CASSPTASGGTYNEQFF
v_call: TRBV7-9; j_call: TRBJ1-2; clone_size: few; d_call: .; cdr3_nt: TGTGCCAGCAGCCTAACAGGGAATCGGGGCTATGGCTACACCTTC; cdr3_aa: CASSLTGNRGYGYTF
v_call: TRBV12-3/TRBV12-4; j_call: TRBJ2-2; clone_size: many; d_call: .; cdr3_nt: TGTGCCAGCATCCCCGATCAGGTCGTTAAGGGGGAGCTGTTTTTT; cdr3_aa: CASIPDQVVKGELFF
v_call: TRBV20-1; j_call: TRBJ2-3; clone_size: .; d_call: TRBD2; cdr3_nt: TGCAGTGCTAGTCGGCTAGCGGGGTTGGCAGATACGCAGTATTTT; cdr3_aa: CSASRLAGLADTQYF
v_call: TRBV7-2; j_call: TRBJ2-1; clone_size: many; d_call: TRBD2; cdr3_nt: TGTGCCAGCAGACTAGCGGGGGACAATGAGCAGTTCTTC; cdr3_aa: CASRLAGDNEQFF
v_call: TRBV10-3; j_call: TRBJ2-3; clone_size: .; d_call: TRBD1; cdr3_nt: TGTGCCATCCTGAGTGGACAGGGGGCAGATACGCAGTATTTT; cdr3_aa: CAILSGQGADTQYF
v_call: TRBV7-6; j_call: TRBJ2-2; clone_size: .; d_call: .; cdr3_nt: TGTGCCAGCAGCCTCAGGACGGGGATAGACGGGGAGCTGTTTTTT; cdr3_aa: CASSLRTGIDGELFF
v_call: TRBV5-6; j_call: TRBJ2-7; clone_size: many; d_call: .; cdr3_nt: TGTGCCAGCAGCTTTGTGGACTACGAGCAGTACTTC; cdr3_aa: CASSFVDYEQYF
v_call: TRBV7-9; j_call: TRBJ1-2; clone_size: few; d_call: .; cdr3_nt: TGTGCCAGCAGCTTTGTGACTCCAACGGCGGGCTACACCTTC; cdr3_aa: CASSFVTPTAGYTF
v_call: TRBV7-6; j_call: TRBJ2-5; clone_size: few; d_call: .; cdr3_nt: TGTGCCAGCAGCTTAGTGGGCCCAGAGACCCAGTACTTC; cdr3_aa: CASSLVGPETQYF
v_call: TRBV7-2; j_call: TRBJ2-1; clone_size: many; d_call: .; cdr3_nt: TGTGCCAGCAGCTTTAGCGGCGGGGAGCAGTTCTTC; cdr3_aa: CASSFSGGEQFF
v_call: TRBV6-5; j_call: TRBJ1-2; clone_size: .; d_call: TRBD1; cdr3_nt: TGTGCCAGCAGTTACCCCAGACAGGGGCCAACGGATGGCTACACCTTC; cdr3_aa: CASSYPRQGPTDGYTF
v_call: TRBV20-1; j_call: TRBJ2-1; clone_size: few; d_call: .; cdr3_nt: TGCAGTGCTAGGGGAGCGAATGAGGCCTTATACAATGAGCAGTTCTTC; cdr3_aa: CSARGANEALYNEQFF
v_call: TRBV9; j_call: TRBJ1-1; clone_size: many; d_call: .; cdr3_nt: TGTGCCAGCAGCGTAGATCGACAGACTGAAGCTTTCTTT; cdr3_aa: CASSVDRQTEAFF
v_call: TRBV7-6; j_call: TRBJ1-2; clone_size: .; d_call: TRBD1; cdr3_nt: TGTGCCAGCAGCCCTGGGACAGCGCTCTATGGCTACACCTTC; cdr3_aa: CASSPGTALYGYTF
v_call: TRBV5-1; j_call: TRBJ2-3; clone_size: many; d_call: .; cdr3_nt: TGCGCCAGCACGCGAGACTCTCCCACAGATACGCAGTATTTT; cdr3_aa: CASTRDSPTDTQYF
v_call: TRBV6-5; j_call: TRBJ1-1; clone_size: .; d_call: .; cdr3_nt: TGTGCCAGCAGTTACTCGTACGGGGGTGACGGAGCTTTCTTT; cdr3_aa: CASSYSYGGDGAFF
v_call: TRBV12-3/TRBV12-4; j_call: TRBJ1-3; clone_size: few; d_call: .; cdr3_nt: TGTGCCAGCAGTTTCTTAGGGCCTGGAAACACCATATATTTT; cdr3_aa: CASSFLGPGNTIYF
v_call: TRBV25-1; j_call: TRBJ1-2; clone_size: .; d_call: TRBD1; cdr3_nt: TGTGCCAGCAGTGATTATGGGACAGGGGTTGGCTACACCTTC; cdr3_aa: CASSDYGTGVGYTF
v_call: TRBV3-1; j_call: TRBJ1-1; clone_size: many; d_call: .; cdr3_nt: TGTGCCAGCAGCCGGGGACAAAACACTGAAGCTTTCTTT; cdr3_aa: CASSRGQNTEAFF
v_call: TRBV27; j_call: TRBJ1-5; clone_size: .; d_call: .; cdr3_nt: TGTGCCAGCAGTCCCCCGGAGTGGGGGATCCTCAATCAGCCCCAGCATTTT; cdr3_aa: CASSPPEWGILNQPQHF
v_call: TRBV4-1; j_call: TRBJ2-5; clone_size: few; d_call: TRBD2; cdr3_nt: TGCGCCAGCAGCCAAGGACTGACTAGCATAAAAGAGACCCAGTACTTC; cdr3_aa: CASSQGLTSIKETQYF
v_call: TRBV29-1; j_call: TRBJ2-1; clone_size: few; d_call: .; cdr3_nt: TGCAGCCTCTTGAACGCGGGTAACAATGAGGGGCAGTTCTTC; cdr3_aa: CSLLNAGNNEGQFF
v_call: TRBV7-6; j_call: TRBJ2-2; clone_size: .; d_call: .; cdr3_nt: TGTGCCAGCAGGGCTAGGCCGGGACTTAACACCGGGGAGCTGTTTTTT; cdr3_aa: CASRARPGLNTGELFF
v_call: TRBV4-2; j_call: TRBJ2-1; clone_size: many; d_call: TRBD2; cdr3_nt: TGTGCCAGCAGCCAAGTAGCGGGGGGCTCCTACAATGAGCAGTTCTTC; cdr3_aa: CASSQVAGGSYNEQFF
v_call: TRBV4-1; j_call: TRBJ2-7; clone_size: few; d_call: .; cdr3_nt: TGCGCCAGCAGCCAAGTCTTAGGGGCCACTAACGAGCAGTACTTC; cdr3_aa: CASSQVLGATNEQYF
v_call: TRBV5-1; j_call: TRBJ2-3; clone_size: many; d_call: TRBD1; cdr3_nt: TGCGCCAGCACACCGGGACAGGGAAAAGATACGCAGTATTTT; cdr3_aa: CASTPGQGKDTQYF
v_call: TRBV20-1; j_call: TRBJ2-3; clone_size: few; d_call: .; cdr3_nt: TGCAGTGCTAGAGGTCCTCACACAGATACGCAGTATTTT; cdr3_aa: CSARGPHTDTQYF
v_call: TRBV12-3/TRBV12-4; j_call: TRBJ1-2; clone_size: few; d_call: .; cdr3_nt: TGTGCCAGCAGTTTAGTAGCAGGCAACTATGGCTACACCTTC; cdr3_aa: CASSLVAGNYGYTF
v_call: TRBV20-1; j_call: TRBJ2-3; clone_size: few; d_call: .; cdr3_nt: TGCAGTGCCTCGACAGGGAGGGCTGATACGCAGTATTTT; cdr3_aa: CSASTGRADTQYF
v_call: TRBV11-2; j_call: TRBJ2-6; clone_size: .; d_call: .; cdr3_nt: TGTGCCAGCAGCCGTCTTTGGTCAGGGACTGGGGCCAACGTCCTGACTTTC; cdr3_aa: CASSRLWSGTGANVLTF
v_call: TRBV27; j_call: TRBJ2-7; clone_size: few; d_call: .; cdr3_nt: TGTGCCAGCTCTTACCTATCCGGAGGGGTACTATCCTACGAGCAGTACTTC; cdr3_aa: CASSYLSGGVLSYEQYF
v_call: TRBV10-1; j_call: TRBJ2-3; clone_size: many; d_call: .; cdr3_nt: TGCGCCAGCAGTGCCGGGGGTGTCTGGGATACGCAGTATTTT; cdr3_aa: CASSAGGVWDTQYF
v_call: TRBV6-2/TRBV6-3; j_call: TRBJ1-5; clone_size: few; d_call: .; cdr3_nt: TGTGCCAGCTCTACAGGCGAAAGGCAGCCCCAGCATTTT; cdr3_aa: CASSTGERQPQHF
v_call: TRBV9; j_call: TRBJ2-4; clone_size: many; d_call: .; cdr3_nt: TGTGCCAGCAGCGTAGATCTGGGGAGGGGGGCCAAAAACATTCAGTACTTC; cdr3_aa: CASSVDLGRGAKNIQYF
v_call: TRBV20-1; j_call: TRBJ1-5; clone_size: few; d_call: .; cdr3_nt: TGCAGTGCTCGTAGGGACGGTTGGGGCAATCAGCCCCAGCATTTT; cdr3_aa: CSARRDGWGNQPQHF
v_call: TRBV29-1; j_call: TRBJ2-2; clone_size: many; d_call: .; cdr3_nt: TGCAGCGTTGAGAGGGACACCGGGGAGCTGTTTTTT; cdr3_aa: CSVERDTGELFF
v_call: TRBV12-3/TRBV12-4; j_call: TRBJ2-7; clone_size: many; d_call: TRBD1; cdr3_nt: TGTGCCAGCAGGACAGGGGTGACCTACGAGCAGTACTTC; cdr3_aa: CASRTGVTYEQYF
v_call: TRBV3-1; j_call: TRBJ2-7; clone_size: few; d_call: .; cdr3_nt: TGTGCCAGCAGCCAAGATCTGGGGGTGACCTACGAGCAGTACTTC; cdr3_aa: CASSQDLGVTYEQYF
v_call: TRBV12-3/TRBV12-4; j_call: TRBJ1-3; clone_size: few; d_call: .; cdr3_nt: TGTGCCAGCAGTTTCTGGGGGAACCCTGGAAACACCATATATTTT; cdr3_aa: CASSFWGNPGNTIYF
v_call: TRBV2; j_call: TRBJ2-1; clone_size: .; d_call: TRBD2; cdr3_nt: TGTGCCAGCAGTGTCGATAGGACTAGCGGCCTTAATGAGCAGTTCTTC; cdr3_aa: CASSVDRTSGLNEQFF
v_call: TRBV18; j_call: TRBJ1-5; clone_size: .; d_call: .; cdr3_nt: TGTGCCAGCTCACCAGGAGAGGCCGGCAATCAGTCCCAGCATTTT; cdr3_aa: CASSPGEAGNQSQHF
v_call: TRBV7-9; j_call: TRBJ2-1; clone_size: .; d_call: TRBD1; cdr3_nt: TGTGCCAGCAGCTTCGGACAGGGGATAAATGAGCAGTTCTTC; cdr3_aa: CASSFGQGINEQFF
v_call: TRBV7-9; j_call: TRBJ1-6; clone_size: .; d_call: TRBD1; cdr3_nt: TGTGCCAGCAGACCCTCGGACAGGGGTGTGCATAATTCACCCCTCCACTTT; cdr3_aa: CASRPSDRGVHNSPLHF
v_call: TRBV7-2; j_call: TRBJ2-5; clone_size: .; d_call: .; cdr3_nt: TGTGCCAGCAGCGAGGACTCCGGGTTTGAGACCCAGTACTTC; cdr3_aa: CASSEDSGFETQYF
v_call: TRBV27; j_call: TRBJ2-7; clone_size: .; d_call: .; cdr3_nt: TGTGCCAGCAGATCATCAGGACGGGGCGGTGAGCAGTACTTC; cdr3_aa: CASRSSGRGGEQYF
v_call: TRBV7-9; j_call: TRBJ2-5; clone_size: few; d_call: .; cdr3_nt: TGTGCCAGCAGCGGACGAACAGTAGACCAAGAGACCCAGTACTTC; cdr3_aa: CASSGRTVDQETQYF
v_call: TRBV5-1; j_call: TRBJ2-1; clone_size: many; d_call: TRBD1; cdr3_nt: TGCGCCAGCAGCCCCCCGAGGGACAGTTACAATGAGCAGTTCTTC; cdr3_aa: CASSPPRDSYNEQFF
v_call: TRBV11-2; j_call: TRBJ2-3; clone_size: .; d_call: .; cdr3_nt: TGTGCCAGCAGTGGGTTTCCTGGGGATACGCAGTATTTT; cdr3_aa: CASSGFPGDTQYF
v_call: TRBV5-1; j_call: TRBJ2-1; clone_size: .; d_call: .; cdr3_nt: TGCGCCAGCAGCGCTCGACAGCTTATCACTTCCTACAATGAGCAGTTCTTC; cdr3_aa: CASSARQLITSYNEQFF
v_call: TRBV11-3; j_call: TRBJ2-4; clone_size: .; d_call: .; cdr3_nt: TGTGCCAGCAGCGACAGGAATCCTTTAGCCAAAAACATTCAGTACTTC; cdr3_aa: CASSDRNPLAKNIQYF
v_call: TRBV15; j_call: TRBJ2-3; clone_size: .; d_call: .; cdr3_nt: TGTGCCACCAGCAGGGGCCCGGGGGATACGCAGTATTTT; cdr3_aa: CATSRGPGDTQYF
v_call: TRBV7-9; j_call: TRBJ1-1; clone_size: few; d_call: TRBD1; cdr3_nt: TGTGCCAGCAGCCCGGGGACAGGGGGGACGAACACTGAAGCTTTCTTT; cdr3_aa: CASSPGTGGTNTEAFF
v_call: TRBV6-5; j_call: TRBJ2-3; clone_size: few; d_call: TRBD2; cdr3_nt: TGTGCCAGCAGTCTACCTCTTGGCGGGGGGAGCACAGATACGCAGTATTTT; cdr3_aa: CASSLPLGGGSTDTQYF
v_call: TRBV24-1; j_call: TRBJ2-7; clone_size: few; d_call: TRBD2; cdr3_nt: TGTGCCACCAGTGATTTCCACCGAACTAGCGGGGGGCCCGGGGAGCAGTACTTC; cdr3_aa: CATSDFHRTSGGPGEQYF
v_call: TRBV5-1; j_call: TRBJ2-7; clone_size: .; d_call: .; cdr3_nt: TGCGCCAGCAGCTTGGATGGCGGGCCATTGACCGAGCAGTACTTC; cdr3_aa: CASSLDGGPLTEQYF
v_call: TRBV19; j_call: TRBJ2-2; clone_size: many; d_call: TRBD1; cdr3_nt: TGTGCCAGTAGTGGGACAGGGGTGCACACCGGGGAGCTGTTTTTT; cdr3_aa: CASSGTGVHTGELFF
v_call: TRBV7-8; j_call: TRBJ1-1; clone_size: few; d_call: .; cdr3_nt: TGTGCCAGCAGCTTAACGGGGAATCATGAAGCTTTCTTT; cdr3_aa: CASSLTGNHEAFF
v_call: TRBV4-2; j_call: TRBJ2-2; clone_size: .; d_call: .; cdr3_nt: TGTGCCAGCAGCCAAGAAGGAGCGCAGGGGCGCACCGGGGAGCTGTTTTTT; cdr3_aa: CASSQEGAQGRTGELFF
v_call: TRBV20-1; j_call: TRBJ2-5; clone_size: .; d_call: .; cdr3_nt: TGCAGTGCTATCTGGGGTGGGGGGATAAAAGAGACCCAGTACTTC; cdr3_aa: CSAIWGGGIKETQYF